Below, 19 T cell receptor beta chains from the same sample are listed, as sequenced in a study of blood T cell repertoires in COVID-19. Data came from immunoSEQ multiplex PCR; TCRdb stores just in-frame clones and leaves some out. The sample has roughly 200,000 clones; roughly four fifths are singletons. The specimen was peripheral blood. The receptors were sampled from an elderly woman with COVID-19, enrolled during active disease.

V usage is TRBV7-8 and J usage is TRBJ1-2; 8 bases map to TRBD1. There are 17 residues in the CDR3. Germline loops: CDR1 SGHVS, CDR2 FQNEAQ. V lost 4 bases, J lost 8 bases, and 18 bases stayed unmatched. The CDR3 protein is CASSSTQGARVERGYTF. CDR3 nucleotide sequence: TGTGCCAGCAGCTCGACCCAGGGGGCGCGGGTGGAGCGGGGCTACACCTTC.

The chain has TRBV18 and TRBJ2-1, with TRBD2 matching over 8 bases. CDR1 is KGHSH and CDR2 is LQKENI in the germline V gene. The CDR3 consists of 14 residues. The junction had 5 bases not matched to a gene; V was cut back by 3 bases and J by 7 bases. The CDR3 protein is CASSPARGGNEQFF. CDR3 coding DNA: TGTGCCAGCTCACCGGCACGGGGGGGGAATGAGCAGTTCTTC.

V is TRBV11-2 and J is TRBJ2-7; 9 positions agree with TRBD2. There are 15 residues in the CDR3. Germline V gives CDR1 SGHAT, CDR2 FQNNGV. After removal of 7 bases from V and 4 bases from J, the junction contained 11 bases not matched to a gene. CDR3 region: CASNEISGGMYEQYF. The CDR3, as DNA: TGTGCCAGCAACGAAATCAGCGGGGGGATGTACGAGCAGTACTTC.

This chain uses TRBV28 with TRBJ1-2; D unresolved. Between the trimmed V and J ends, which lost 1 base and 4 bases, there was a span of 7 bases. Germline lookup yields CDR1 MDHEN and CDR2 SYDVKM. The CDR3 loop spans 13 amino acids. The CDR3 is CASSLSGFYGYTF. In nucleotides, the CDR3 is TGTGCCAGCAGTTTATCGGGGTTCTATGGCTACACCTTC.

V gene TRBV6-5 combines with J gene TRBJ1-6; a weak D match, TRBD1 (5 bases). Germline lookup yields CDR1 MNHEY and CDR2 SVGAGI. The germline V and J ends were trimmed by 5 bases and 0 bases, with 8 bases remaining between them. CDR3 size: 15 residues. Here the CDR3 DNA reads TGTGCCAGCAGTAGGAGGGGCTCCTATAATTCACCCCTCCACTTT. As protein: CASSRRGSYNSPLHF.

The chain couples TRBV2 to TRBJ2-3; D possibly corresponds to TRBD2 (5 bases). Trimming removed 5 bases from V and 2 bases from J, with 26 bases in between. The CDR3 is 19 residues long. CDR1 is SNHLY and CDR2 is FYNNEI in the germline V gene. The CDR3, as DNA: TGTGCCAGCAGTTCCGTTAGAGGGCAGGTCCCTACAAACACAGATACGCAGTATTTT. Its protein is CASSSVRGQVPTNTDTQYF.

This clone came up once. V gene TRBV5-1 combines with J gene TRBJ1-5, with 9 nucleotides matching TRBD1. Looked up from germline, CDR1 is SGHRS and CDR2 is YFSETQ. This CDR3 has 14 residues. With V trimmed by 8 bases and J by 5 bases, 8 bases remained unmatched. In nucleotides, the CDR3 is TGCGCCAGGGGCCTTACAGGGGGCCATCAGCCCCAGCATTTT. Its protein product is CARGLTGGHQPQHF. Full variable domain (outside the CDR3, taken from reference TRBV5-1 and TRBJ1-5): KAGVTQTPRYLIKTRGQQVTLSCSPISGHRSVSWYQQTPGQGLQFLFEYFSETQRNKGNFPGRFSGRQFSNSRSEMNVSTLELGDSALYLCARGLTGGHQPQHFGDGTRLSIL.

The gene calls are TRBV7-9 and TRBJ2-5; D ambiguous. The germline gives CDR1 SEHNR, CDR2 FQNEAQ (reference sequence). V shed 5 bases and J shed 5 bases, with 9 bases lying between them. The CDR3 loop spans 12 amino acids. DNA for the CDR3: TGTGCCAGCAGCCCAGAGGTGGAGACCCAGTACTTC. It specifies CASSPEVETQYF.

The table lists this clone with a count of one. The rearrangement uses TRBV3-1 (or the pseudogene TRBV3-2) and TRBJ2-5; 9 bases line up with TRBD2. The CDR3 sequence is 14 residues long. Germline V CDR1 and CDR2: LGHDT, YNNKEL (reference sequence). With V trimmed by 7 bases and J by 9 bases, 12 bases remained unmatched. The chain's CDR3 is CASTPTSGGRAQYF. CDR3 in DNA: TGTGCCAGCACCCCGACTAGCGGCGGGAGGGCCCAGTACTTC.

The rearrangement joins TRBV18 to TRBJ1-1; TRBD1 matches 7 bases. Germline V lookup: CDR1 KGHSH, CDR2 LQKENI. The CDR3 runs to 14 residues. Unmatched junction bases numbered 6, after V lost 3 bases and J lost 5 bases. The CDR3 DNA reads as TGTGCCAGCTCACCGCAAACAGGGGAGACTGAAGCTTTCTTT. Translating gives CASSPQTGETEAFF.

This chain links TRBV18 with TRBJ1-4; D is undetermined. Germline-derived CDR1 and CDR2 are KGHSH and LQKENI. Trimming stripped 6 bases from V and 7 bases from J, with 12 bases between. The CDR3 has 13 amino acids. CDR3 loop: CASSVWAGEKLFF. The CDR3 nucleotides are TGTGCCAGCTCCGTTTGGGCGGGTGAAAAACTGTTTTTT.

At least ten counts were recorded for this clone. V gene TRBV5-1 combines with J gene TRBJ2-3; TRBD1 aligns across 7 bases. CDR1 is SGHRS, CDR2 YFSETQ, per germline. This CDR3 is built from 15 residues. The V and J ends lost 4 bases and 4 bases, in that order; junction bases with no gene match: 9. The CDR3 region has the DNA TGCGCCAGCAGCCCGGGACAGCCATCCTCAGATACGCAGTATTTT. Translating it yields CASSPGQPSSDTQYF.

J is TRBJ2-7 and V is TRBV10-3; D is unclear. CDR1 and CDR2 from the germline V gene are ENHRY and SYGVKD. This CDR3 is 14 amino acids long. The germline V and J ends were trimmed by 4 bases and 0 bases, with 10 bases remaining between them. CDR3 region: CAISGQVDSYEQYF. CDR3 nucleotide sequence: TGTGCCATCAGTGGCCAGGTCGACTCCTACGAGCAGTACTTC.

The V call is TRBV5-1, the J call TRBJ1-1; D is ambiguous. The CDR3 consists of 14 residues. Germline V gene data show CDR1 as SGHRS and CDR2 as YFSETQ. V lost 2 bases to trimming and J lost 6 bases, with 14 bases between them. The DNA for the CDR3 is TGCGCCAGCAGCTTCCGAGGTGGTGGAGCTGAAGCTTTCTTT. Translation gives CASSFRGGGAEAFF.

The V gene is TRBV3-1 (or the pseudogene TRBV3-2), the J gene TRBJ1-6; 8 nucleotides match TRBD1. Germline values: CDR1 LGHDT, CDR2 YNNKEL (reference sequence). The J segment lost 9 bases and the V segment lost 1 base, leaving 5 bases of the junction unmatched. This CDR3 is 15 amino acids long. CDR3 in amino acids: CASSQVGTGISPLHF. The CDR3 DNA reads TGTGCCAGCAGCCAAGTAGGGACAGGCATTTCACCCCTCCACTTT.

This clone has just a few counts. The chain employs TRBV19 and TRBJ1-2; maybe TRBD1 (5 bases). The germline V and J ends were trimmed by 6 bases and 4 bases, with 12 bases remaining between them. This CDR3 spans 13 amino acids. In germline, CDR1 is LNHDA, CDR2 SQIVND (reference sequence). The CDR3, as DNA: TGTGCCAGTAGCCCGACAGCGACCTATGGCTACACCTTC. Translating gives CASSPTATYGYTF.

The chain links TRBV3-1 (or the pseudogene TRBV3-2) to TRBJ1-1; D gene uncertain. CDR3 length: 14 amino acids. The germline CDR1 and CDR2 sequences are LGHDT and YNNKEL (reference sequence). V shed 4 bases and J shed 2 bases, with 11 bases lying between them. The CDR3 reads CASSPSLKNTEAFF. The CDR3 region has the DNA TGTGCCAGCAGCCCCTCCCTTAAAAACACTGAAGCTTTCTTT.

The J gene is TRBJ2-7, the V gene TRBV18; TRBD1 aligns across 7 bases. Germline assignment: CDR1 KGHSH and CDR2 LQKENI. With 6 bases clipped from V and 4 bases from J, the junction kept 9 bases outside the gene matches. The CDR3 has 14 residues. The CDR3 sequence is CASSGQGVKYEQYF. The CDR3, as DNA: TGTGCCAGCTCCGGGCAGGGGGTTAAGTACGAGCAGTACTTC. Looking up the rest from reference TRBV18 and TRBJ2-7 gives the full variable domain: NAGVMQNPRHLVRRRGQEARLRCSPMKGHSHVYWYRQLPEEGLKFMVYLQKENIIDESGMPKERFSAEFPKEGPSILRIQQVVRGDSAAYFCASSGQGVKYEQYFGPGTRLTVT.

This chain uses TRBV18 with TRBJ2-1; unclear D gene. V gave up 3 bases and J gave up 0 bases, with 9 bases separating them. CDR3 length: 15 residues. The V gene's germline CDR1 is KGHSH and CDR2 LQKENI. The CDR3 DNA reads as TGTGCCAGCTCACCGCTAGGAGTCTCCTACAATGAGCAGTTCTTC. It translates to CASSPLGVSYNEQFF.